In its sample, the clone carrying this T cell receptor beta chain was seen many times. The antigen remains unidentified. This specimen belongs to a study of blood T cells in healthy people across ages. Sample-barcoded 5' priming and a J-beta primer mix drove a second PCR of roughly 7 to 11 cycles. A minimum of 2.5 million CDR3-containing paired-end reads was obtained for each sample. TCRdb reprocessed the 5' RACE reads via MiXCR and lists one record per CDR3 protein. The table includes about 780,000 distinct CDR3 sequences, about 47% detected once. Isolated PBMCs totaled at least 6.5 million in each sample. Germline V gene data show CDR1 as SNHLY and CDR2 as FYNNEI. Trimming removed 6 bases at V and 2 bases at J, with 15 bases between. This CDR3 region has 15 residues. Regarding the study as a whole: Diversity was higher, and naive CD4+ cells more numerous, in long-lived donors than in aged donors. Estimates of diversity drawn from one million T cells were considered underestimates.

This clonotype originated in a man at least 80 years old in good health. The V call is TRBV2, the J call TRBJ2-3, with D possibly matching TRBD1 (6 bases). The sample comprised blood. CDR3 coding DNA: TGTGCCAGCAGGTCTCGGACAGATTACACAGATACGCAGTATTTT. Protein: CASRSRTDYTDTQYF.